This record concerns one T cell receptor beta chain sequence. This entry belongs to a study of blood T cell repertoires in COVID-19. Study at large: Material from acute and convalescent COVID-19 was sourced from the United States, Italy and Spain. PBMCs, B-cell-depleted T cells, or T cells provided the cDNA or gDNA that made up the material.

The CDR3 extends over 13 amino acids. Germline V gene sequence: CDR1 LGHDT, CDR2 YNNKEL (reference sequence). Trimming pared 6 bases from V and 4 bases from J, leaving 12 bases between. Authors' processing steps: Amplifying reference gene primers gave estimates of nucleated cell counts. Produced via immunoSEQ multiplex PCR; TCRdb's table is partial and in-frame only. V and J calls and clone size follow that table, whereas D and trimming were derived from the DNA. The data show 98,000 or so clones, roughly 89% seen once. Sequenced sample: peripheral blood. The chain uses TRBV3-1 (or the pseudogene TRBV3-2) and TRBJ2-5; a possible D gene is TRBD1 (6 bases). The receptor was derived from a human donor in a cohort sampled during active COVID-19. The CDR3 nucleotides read TGTGCCAGCAGTCCAACAGGGCGAGAGACCCAGTACTTC. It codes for CASSPTGRETQYF.